This TCR beta chain was profiled in a study of preoperative IRX-2 immunotherapy in early breast cancer. Sequencing used immunoSEQ multiplex PCR; TCRdb keeps in-frame clones, though not all of them. In the table there are 95,000 to 100,000 clones, 80% to 90% of which are singletons. This sample's treatment: preoperative locoregional IRX-2 cytokine immunotherapy. Germline CDR1 is MDHEN and CDR2 is SYDVKM. CDR3 length: 15 amino acids. V lost 7 bases and J lost 0, with 13 bases in between. The origin of this receptor is a human donor with breast cancer. This sequence joins TRBV28 and TRBJ1-5; D may be TRBD1 (6 bases). The sample here was tumor tissue, taken after IRX-2 immunotherapy. CDR3 region: CASNWGLYSNQPQHF. CDR3 in DNA: TGTGCCAGCAATTGGGGGCTTTATAGCAATCAGCCCCAGCATTTT.